This section outlines one T cell receptor (beta chain) sequence together with its context. Study processing details: Amplification from reference gene primers served as the basis for estimated nucleated cell counts. Data came from immunoSEQ multiplex PCR; TCRdb stores just in-frame clones and leaves some out. The V and J calls and clone size are taken from that table; D and trimming were inferred from the DNA. The repertoire consists of roughly 300,000 clones, with around 83% occurring once and the leading ten covering around 1.2%. This sample stems from a study of blood T cell repertoires in COVID-19. Study-wide background: Some COVID-19 samples were acute and others convalescent; all came from the United States, Italy and Spain.

The receptor comes from a woman aged 45-65 years with acute or convalescent COVID-19. The specimen was peripheral blood.

CDR3 sequence reads: CASYTLAGAPNGETQYF. The CDR3, as DNA: TGTGCCAGCTACACCCTAGCGGGGGCCCCAAACGGGGAGACCCAGTACTTC. The chain couples TRBV7-8 to TRBJ2-5; TRBD2 aligns across 10 bases. In germline, CDR1 is SGHVS, CDR2 FQNEAQ. The V segment lost 8 bases and the J segment 5 bases; nucleotides outside the gene matches: 17. The CDR3 is 17 amino acids.